This T cell receptor beta chain is drawn from a study of CD8+ T cells in alopecia areata. Extracted from the samples, RNA was reverse transcribed into cDNA to serve as the sequencing template. Some clones are missing from TCRdb's copy, which holds only in-frame ones; the method was immunoSEQ multiplex PCR. The table includes more than 150,000 clones, around 49% detected once. Germline V gives CDR1 LNHDA, CDR2 SQIVND (reference sequence). V lost 4 bases to trimming and J lost 0 bases, with 10 bases between them. This CDR3 region has 14 residues. This sample's treatment: oral pan-JAK inhibitor, 5-10 mg twice daily.

Specimen: CD8+ T cells sorted from blood, collected around week 52, from a patient treated with tofacitinib. The origin of this receptor is a human donor with alopecia areata. This chain joins TRBV19 and TRBJ2-7; unclear D gene. In nucleotides, the CDR3 is TGTGCCAGTAGTAGGGGAACCATCTCCTACGAGCAGTACTTC. Translation gives CASSRGTISYEQYF.